This T cell receptor (beta chain) is from a study of graft-versus-host responses after intestinal transplantation. Study details: Recipients across the board were started on anti-thymocyte globulin induction, then kept on tacrolimus and steroids for two to four years. Whole-study results and caveats: Early post-transplant falls in HvG clones accompanied the peak levels of circulating GvH clones. Detected in recipient marrow were GvH clones, some of which were first observed in ileum or blood.

Germline V gene data show CDR1 as PRHDT and CDR2 as FYEKMQ (reference sequence). The CDR3 extends over 19 amino acids. V was trimmed by 5 bases and J by 2 bases, leaving 25 bases between them. Details on this clone: The antigen is undetermined.

Repertoires were generated with immunoSEQ multiplex PCR, while TCRdb's copy carries only in-frame clones and drops some. The table shows about 100,000 clones, with just over 90% occurring only once. The rearrangement links TRBV13 to TRBJ1-3, with TRBD1 as a possible D gene (5 bases). The receptor was isolated from a human donor who received an intestinal transplant. This material consisted of unstimulated CD8+ T cells sorted from spleen or lymph node cells, taken before intestinal transplant. CDR3 DNA: TGTGCCAGCAGCCCCGACATCGGGGCCAAACAAAGGACTGGAAACACCATATATTTT. It is translated as CASSPDIGAKQRTGNTIYF.